The following is a T cell receptor beta chain sequence with its context. TCRdb re-derived calls from the 5' RACE reads in MiXCR, one entry per CDR3 protein. The sample lists 700,000 or so distinct CDR3 sequences; over 20% were seen once. These data originate in a study of identical twins. The CDR3 runs 15 residues. Germline V gene lookup returns CDR1 SEHNR and CDR2 FQNEAQ (reference sequence). The V gene lost 1 base and the J gene lost 8 bases, with 12 bases spanning the gap. The same sample was also studied in work on T cells expressing NK-cell markers. As that study records: The study drew TCR beta repertoires from sorted CD3+CD56+NKG2C+, CD3+CD56+NKG2C- and CD3+CD56-NKG2C+ T cells. Seven of the eight sequenced donors were classified as HCMV-seropositive, and one was classified as seronegative.

Sequences were obtained from PBMCs. The chain recombines TRBV7-9 with TRBJ1-6; perhaps TRBD1 as D (6 bases). This TCR was sampled from a woman under 30 in good health. CDR3 in amino acids: CASSLVAGADSPLHF. The CDR3 bases are TGTGCCAGCAGCTTAGTCGCGGGGGCCGATTCACCCCTCCACTTT.